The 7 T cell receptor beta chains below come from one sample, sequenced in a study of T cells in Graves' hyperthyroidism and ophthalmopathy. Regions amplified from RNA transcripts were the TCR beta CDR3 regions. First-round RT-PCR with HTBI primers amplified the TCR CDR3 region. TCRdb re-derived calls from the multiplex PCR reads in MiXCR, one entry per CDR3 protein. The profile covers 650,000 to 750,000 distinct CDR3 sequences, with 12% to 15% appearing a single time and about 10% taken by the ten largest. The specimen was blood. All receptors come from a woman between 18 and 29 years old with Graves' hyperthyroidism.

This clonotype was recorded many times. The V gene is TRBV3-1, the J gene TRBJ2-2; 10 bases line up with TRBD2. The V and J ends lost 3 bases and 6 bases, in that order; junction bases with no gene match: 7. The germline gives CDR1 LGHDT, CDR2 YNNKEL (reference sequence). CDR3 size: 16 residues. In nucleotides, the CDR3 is TGTGCCAGCAGCCACCTGCCAAGCGGGAGGGCCGGGGAGCTGTTTTTT. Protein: CASSHLPSGRAGELFF.

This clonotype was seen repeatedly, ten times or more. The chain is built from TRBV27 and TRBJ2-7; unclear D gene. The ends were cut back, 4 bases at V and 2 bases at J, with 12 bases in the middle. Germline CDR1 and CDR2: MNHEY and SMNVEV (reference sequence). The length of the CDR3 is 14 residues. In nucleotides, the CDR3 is TGTGCCAGCAGTTCTTTGGCGGAACCCTACGAGCAGTACTTC. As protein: CASSSLAEPYEQYF.

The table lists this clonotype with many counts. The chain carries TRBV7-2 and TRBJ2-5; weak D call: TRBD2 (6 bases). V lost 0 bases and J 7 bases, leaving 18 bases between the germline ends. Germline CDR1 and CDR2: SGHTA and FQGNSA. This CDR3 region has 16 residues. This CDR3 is CASSLATGLGLATQYF. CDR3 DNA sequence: TGTGCCAGCAGCTTAGCGACGGGACTCGGGCTCGCGACCCAGTACTTC.

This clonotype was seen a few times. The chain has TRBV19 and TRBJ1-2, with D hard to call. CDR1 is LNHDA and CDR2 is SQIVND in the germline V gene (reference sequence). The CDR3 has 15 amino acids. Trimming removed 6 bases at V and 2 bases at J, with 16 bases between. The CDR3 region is CASSAGLTPNYGYTF. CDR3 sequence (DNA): TGTGCCAGTAGCGCCGGACTCACACCCAACTATGGCTACACCTTC.

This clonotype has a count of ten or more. This CDR3 reads CASSFDRYYSGANVLTF. The CDR3 DNA sequence: TGTGCCAGCAGCTTTGACAGATACTACTCTGGGGCCAACGTCCTGACTTTC. This chain joins TRBV7-2 and TRBJ2-6; D might be TRBD1 (5 bases). V gave up 3 bases and J gave up 0 bases, with 12 bases separating them. This CDR3 spans 17 amino acids. The germline gives CDR1 SGHTA, CDR2 FQGNSA.

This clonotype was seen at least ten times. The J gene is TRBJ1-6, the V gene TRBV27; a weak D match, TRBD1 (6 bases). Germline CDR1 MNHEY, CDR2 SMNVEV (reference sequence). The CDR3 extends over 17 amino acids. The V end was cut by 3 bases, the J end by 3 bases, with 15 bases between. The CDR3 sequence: CASSLILSRGYNSPLHF. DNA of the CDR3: TGTGCCAGCAGTTTGATTTTAAGCAGGGGCTATAATTCACCCCTCCACTTT.

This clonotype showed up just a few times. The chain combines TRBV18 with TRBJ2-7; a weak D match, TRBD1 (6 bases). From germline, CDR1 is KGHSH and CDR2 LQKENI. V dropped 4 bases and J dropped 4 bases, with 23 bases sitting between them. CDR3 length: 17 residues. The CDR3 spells CASSLAIGQLNSYEQYF. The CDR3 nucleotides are TGTGCCAGCTCACTCGCGATCGGACAGTTAAACTCATACGAGCAGTACTTC.